This TCR beta chain was captured in a study of shared clonotypes between healthy human individuals. Study results and limitations: Clonotype sharing among donors was expected to depend on sequencing depth. The sampled material consisted only of blood, and tissue repertoires are likely to differ. Generally, naive subsets came out with larger estimated richness than memory subsets.

Genomic DNA per cell subset filled all wells of several immunoSEQ plates. Data came from immunoSEQ multiplex PCR; TCRdb stores just in-frame clones and leaves some out. The repertoire includes roughly 1,800,000 clones, about 95% of them detected once, and around 1% sits in the top ten. The CDR3 length is 14 residues. The germline V and J ends were trimmed by 0 bases and 5 bases, with 10 bases remaining between them. Germline V gene data show CDR1 as SEHNR and CDR2 as FQNEAQ (reference sequence). Naivety among CD8 cells was defined by CD45RO negativity and positive CCR7 selection, thereby excluding terminally differentiated effector memory CD45RA+ cells. As for this clone: Antigen: not known.

This sequence originates from a man younger than 35 in good health. Material: naive CD8+ T cells sorted from blood. This chain uses TRBV7-9 with TRBJ1-1; possible D gene TRBD1, 5 bases. CDR3 DNA: TGTGCCAGCAGCTTAGCCGGGACCTTGACTGAAGCTTTCTTT. Translation gives CASSLAGTLTEAFF.